The following is a T cell receptor (beta chain) sequence with its context. The CDR3 is 14 residues long. The ends lost 5 bases at V and 10 bases at J; junction bases unmatched: 8. Looked up from germline, CDR1 is SGHVS and CDR2 is FNYEAQ. Original handling: Amplification from reference gene primers served as the basis for estimated nucleated cell counts. Using immunoSEQ multiplex PCR, the repertoire was profiled, and TCRdb retains in-frame clones only, with some absent. Clone size and the V and J calls come from that table; the DNA yielded D and trimming. The data show a few hundred thousand clones, roughly 84% seen once. The sample is drawn from a study of blood T cell repertoires in COVID-19. In the study overall: Acute and convalescent COVID-19 specimens originated in the United States, Italy and Spain.

The chain recombines TRBV7-6 with TRBJ1-6, with 7 bases identical to TRBD1. This receptor was taken from a woman aged 18 to 35 with acute or convalescent COVID-19. What was sequenced was peripheral blood. CDR3 amino acids: CASSGNRGGSPLHF. CDR3 sequence (DNA): TGTGCCAGCAGCGGAAACAGGGGAGGCTCACCCCTCCACTTT.